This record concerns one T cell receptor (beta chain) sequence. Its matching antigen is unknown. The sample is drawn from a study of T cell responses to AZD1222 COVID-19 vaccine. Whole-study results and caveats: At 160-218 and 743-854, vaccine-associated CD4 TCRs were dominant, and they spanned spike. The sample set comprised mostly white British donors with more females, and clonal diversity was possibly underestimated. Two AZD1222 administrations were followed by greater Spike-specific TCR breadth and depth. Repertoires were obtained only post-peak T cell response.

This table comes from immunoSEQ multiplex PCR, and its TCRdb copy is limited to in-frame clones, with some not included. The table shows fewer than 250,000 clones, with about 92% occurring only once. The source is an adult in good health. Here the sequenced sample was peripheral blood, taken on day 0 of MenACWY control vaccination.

The chain's CDR3 is CASSYGSHAGELFF. CDR3 bases: TGTGCCAGCAGTTACGGTTCCCACGCCGGGGAGCTGTTTTTT. This sequence joins TRBV6-5 and TRBJ2-2; D remains ambiguous. CDR3 size: 14 residues. Deletions cut 2 bases from V and 6 bases from J, with 10 bases between. Germline CDR1 is MNHEY and CDR2 is SVGAGI.